The present entry profiles one TCR beta chain with its context. The CDR3 is 10 amino acids. CDR1 is SNHLY and CDR2 is FYNNEI in the germline V gene. The V end was cut by 3 bases, the J end by 12 bases, with 8 bases between. This entry comes from a study of blood T cell repertoires in COVID-19. Study context: There were acute and convalescent COVID-19 samples, and they came from the United States, Italy and Spain. In each case, the material was cDNA or gDNA derived from T cells, B-cell-depleted T cells, or PBMCs.

Original analysis: The assay estimated nucleated cells by amplifying reference gene primers. This table comes from immunoSEQ multiplex PCR, and its TCRdb copy is limited to in-frame clones, with some not included. For V, J and clone size, that table is used; D and trimming come from the DNA. The sample consists of about 74,000 clones, about 90% of them appearing once. Source material: peripheral blood. This receptor was obtained from a woman older than 75 with active or convalescent COVID-19. The chain combines TRBV2 with TRBJ1-2; maybe TRBD1 (5 bases). CDR3 nucleotides: TGTGCCAGCAGTGAGGTAGGGGACACCTTC. It yields the protein CASSEVGDTF.